The source of this TCR beta chain is a study of human T cells and chemical hapten exposure. Whole-study context: Sensitization involved placing 2% DPC onto an approximately 2 cm by approximately 2 cm region of upper inner arm skin.

The time point is: pre-sensitization, week 0. Treatment indicated: therapeutic diphenylcyclopropenone sensitization with weekly scalp DPC. Donors were 18 to 70-year-old alopecia patients suitable for DPC. MiXCR, run by TCRdb on the RACE reads, gives a single entry per CDR3 protein. The table lists around 250,000 distinct CDR3 sequences, about 8.6% of them singletons. The input for sequencing was whole blood, taken in connection with sensitization to the hapten diphenylcyclopropenone (DPC). This receptor was obtained from a woman aged 40 to 49 with alopecia areata. Some clones in this sample may be carry-over from other donors' samples.

The CDR3 bases are TGCAGCGTTGCTCTAGCCCTGTACAATGAGCAGTTCTTC. Translating gives CSVALALYNEQFF. The chain is built from TRBV29-1 and TRBJ2-1, with a weak D call TRBD2 (5 bases). The CDR3 covers 13 residues. The ends were cut back, 4 bases at V and 4 bases at J, with 11 bases in the middle. Germline loops: CDR1 SQVTM, CDR2 ANQGSEA.